Shown below are 9 T cell receptor beta chains from a single sample sequenced in a study of CD8 T cells in ankylosing spondylitis. TCRdb re-called the 5' RACE reads through MiXCR, storing one row per CDR3 protein. The sample lists approximately 110,000 distinct CDR3 sequences, nearly 25% occurring once. The material sequenced was synovial fluid, either unsorted or a sorted T cell fraction (not recorded which). These receptors originate from a male donor with ankylosing spondylitis.

This rearrangement joins TRBV5-1 to TRBJ2-2, with D possibly TRBD2 on 6 matching bases. The V end lost 3 bases, the J end lost 4 bases, and 13 bases lay between the germline ends. CDR3 length: 15 amino acids. Germline V gene sequence: CDR1 SGHRS, CDR2 YFSETQ. CDR3 region: CASSSGTHSTGELFF. CDR3 nucleotide sequence: TGCGCCAGCAGCTCCGGGACTCATTCCACCGGGGAGCTGTTTTTT.

This sequence joins TRBV5-1 and TRBJ1-1; a possible D gene is TRBD1 (5 bases). Germline CDR1 and CDR2: SGHRS and YFSETQ. Trimming shortened V by 0 bases and J by 6 bases, and 18 bases separated the two germline ends. The CDR3 extends over 16 amino acids. The CDR3 is CASSLEGAHRMAEAFF. DNA of the CDR3: TGCGCCAGCAGCTTGGAAGGGGCGCATAGGATGGCTGAAGCTTTCTTT.

This clonotype was observed a few times. This chain joins TRBV5-1 and TRBJ2-3; TRBD1 aligns across 7 bases. This CDR3 contains 16 residues. Germline loops: CDR1 SGHRS, CDR2 YFSETQ. Trimming at V came to 0 bases and at J to 0 bases, leaving 4 bases not matched to a gene. This chain's CDR3 is CASSLVGTDSTDTQYF. The DNA for the CDR3 is TGCGCCAGCAGCTTGGTGGGGACAGATAGCACAGATACGCAGTATTTT.

On this clonotype itself: One junction end does not reproduce the germline sequence, and a read error may be involved. The rearrangement links TRBV5-1 to TRBJ2-3; TRBD2 matches 8 bases. Germline V gene lookup returns CDR1 SGHRS and CDR2 YFSETQ. The CDR3 is 15 amino acids. CDR3 in DNA: TGCGCCAGCAGCCCTGGACTAGCTAGCACAGATGCGCAGTATTTT. It encodes CASSPGLASTDAQYF.

The V gene is TRBV19, the J gene TRBJ1-2, with D hard to call. Germline assignment: CDR1 LNHDA and CDR2 SQIVND (reference sequence). V was clipped by 5 bases and J by 0 bases, with 19 bases between them. CDR3 length: 17 amino acids. The CDR3 region has the DNA TGTGCCAGTAGTCTACGCCCGGAGGCTGATACTAACTATGGCTACACCTTC. Amino acid sequence: CASSLRPEADTNYGYTF.

This clonotype appeared a few times. The genes are TRBV7-9 and TRBJ2-4; D is undetermined. This CDR3 spans 12 amino acids. The germline V gene encodes CDR1 SEHNR and CDR2 FQNEAQ (reference sequence). V was clipped by 4 bases and J by 8 bases, with 9 bases between them. The CDR3 nucleotides read TGTGCCAGCAGCTCACAATCGGACATTCAGTACTTC. This encodes CASSSQSDIQYF.

This clonotype was seen a few times. The chain couples TRBV10-3 to TRBJ2-5; D is ambiguous. Per the germline V gene, CDR1 is ENHRY and CDR2 is SYGVKD. The CDR3 covers 15 residues. Trimming stripped 0 bases from V and 5 bases from J, with 13 bases between. The CDR3 reads CAISESSRDGETQYF. The CDR3 nucleotides read TGTGCCATCAGTGAGTCGTCCCGAGATGGGGAGACCCAGTACTTC.

V gene TRBV11-2 combines with J gene TRBJ2-7; the D call may be TRBD1 or TRBD2 (5 bases each). In germline, CDR1 is SGHAT, CDR2 FQNNGV. Trimming removed 5 bases from V and 5 bases from J, with 22 bases in between. This CDR3 is built from 16 residues. CDR3 residues: CASSASPPGQAHEQYF. CDR3 DNA: TGTGCCAGCAGCGCGTCCCCCCCGGGGCAGGCCCACGAGCAGTACTTC. Full variable domain (missing parts from reference TRBV11-2 and TRBJ2-7): EAGVAQSPRYKIIEKRQSVAFWCNPISGHATLYWYQQILGQGPKLLIQFQNNGVVDDSQLPKDRFSAERLKGVDSTLKIQPAKLEDSAVYLCASSASPPGQAHEQYFGPGTRLTVT.

This clonotype was seen at least ten times. This chain uses TRBV29-1 with TRBJ2-1; 9 bases line up with TRBD2. Germline V gene lookup returns CDR1 SQVTM and CDR2 ANQGSEA. This CDR3 is built from 11 residues. With V trimmed by 6 bases and J by 14 bases, 8 bases remained unmatched. CDR3 amino acids: CSVTSGHGEFF. The CDR3 DNA reads TGCAGCGTCACTAGCGGGCACGGTGAGTTCTTC.